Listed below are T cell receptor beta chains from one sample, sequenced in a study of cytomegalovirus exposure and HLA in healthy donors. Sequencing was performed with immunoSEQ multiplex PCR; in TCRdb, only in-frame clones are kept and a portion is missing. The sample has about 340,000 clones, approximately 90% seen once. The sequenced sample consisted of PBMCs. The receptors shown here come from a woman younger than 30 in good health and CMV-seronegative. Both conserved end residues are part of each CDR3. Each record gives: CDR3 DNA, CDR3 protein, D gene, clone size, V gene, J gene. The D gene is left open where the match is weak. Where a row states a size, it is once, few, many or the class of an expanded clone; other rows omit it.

TGCAGCGCGGGACAGGGGAATCAGCCCCAGCATTTT	CSAGQGNQPQHF	TRBD1	NA	TRBV29-1	TRBJ1-5
TGTGCCACCAGAACAGGGTCGGTTGGGGCCAACGTCCTGACTTTC	CATRTGSVGANVLTF	NA	NA	TRBV6-5	TRBJ2-6
TGTGCCAGCAGTTACTCGTCTTGGGCCGAGCAGTACTTC	CASSYSSWAEQYF	NA	NA	TRBV6-5	TRBJ2-7
TGCGCCAGCAGCCAATGGTTGGCAGAGAACACCGGGGAGCTGTTTTTT	CASSQWLAENTGELFF	NA	NA	TRBV4-3	TRBJ2-2
TGCAGCGCCGGACAGGATAGCAATCAGCCCCAGCATTTT	CSAGQDSNQPQHF	TRBD1	once	TRBV29-1	TRBJ1-5
TGTGCCAGCACTCTCAGCGGGAACTACAATGAGCAGTTCTTC	CASTLSGNYNEQFF	TRBD2	NA	TRBV6-1	TRBJ2-1
TGCGCCAGCAGCTTAGGCCAGGGTCGTGGTGAGCAGTTCTTC	CASSLGQGRGEQFF	NA	NA	TRBV5-1	TRBJ2-1
TGTGCCAGCAGCTACGGGGAAACTGAAGCTTTCTTT	CASSYGETEAFF	NA	NA	TRBV7-9	TRBJ1-1
TGTGCCATCAAGTCCACCGGGGATTACGAGCAGTACTTC	CAIKSTGDYEQYF	NA	NA	TRBV10-3	TRBJ2-7
TGTGCCAGCAGGGCCGTCGACACGGTTGAAGCTTTCTTT	CASRAVDTVEAFF	NA	once	TRBV6-1	TRBJ1-1
TGTGCCAGCAGTGATGGGGACAGCTCCTACAATGAGCAGTTCTTC	CASSDGDSSYNEQFF	TRBD1	NA	TRBV2	TRBJ2-1
TGCGCCAGCAGCCAAACCCGGGGGGGTTCCTACGAGCAGTACTTC	CASSQTRGGSYEQYF	TRBD2	NA	TRBV4-3	TRBJ2-7
TGTGCCAGCAGTCGGACTAGCGGGAGAGCGAACACCGGGGAGCTGTTTTTT	CASSRTSGRANTGELFF	TRBD2	NA	TRBV2	TRBJ2-2
TGTGCCAGCTCACCCTTACAGGATTACGGCTATGGCTACACCTTC	CASSPLQDYGYGYTF	NA	NA	TRBV18	TRBJ1-2
TGTGCCAGCAGCCCCACTACGATTGGGGAGCTGTTTTTT	CASSPTTIGELFF	NA	NA	TRBV7-3	TRBJ2-2
TGTGCCAGCACCAAATACAGGGGGTCAGAGACCCAGTACTTC	CASTKYRGSETQYF	TRBD1	NA	TRBV27	TRBJ2-5
TGTGCCAGCTCCATGACGAGGGATACGCAGTATTTT	CASSMTRDTQYF	NA	once	TRBV18	TRBJ2-3
TGTGCCAGCAGATATCAGGGGCTGAAGAACACTGAAGCTTTCTTT	CASRYQGLKNTEAFF	NA	NA	TRBV28	TRBJ1-1
TGTGCCAGCAGCTTAAGCTTACTAAGCTACGAGCAGTACTTC	CASSLSLLSYEQYF	NA	NA	TRBV7-3	TRBJ2-7
TGTGCCAGCAGCGTAGCGATCGGAGGCACAGATACGCAGTATTTT	CASSVAIGGTDTQYF	NA	few	TRBV7-9	TRBJ2-3
TGTGCCTGGAGTGTATCAGCGGGAGGGGCCGGGGAGCTGTTTTTT	CAWSVSAGGAGELFF	TRBD2	NA	TRBV30	TRBJ2-2
TGTGCCATGCCCGGAACGCACCCCGGGACAGGCTACAATGAGCAGTTCTTC	CAMPGTHPGTGYNEQFF	TRBD1	once	TRBV7-9	TRBJ2-1
TGTGCCAGCAGTGACTCGTTCAGCGGCACAGATACGCAGTATTTT	CASSDSFSGTDTQYF	NA	NA	TRBV6-4	TRBJ2-3
TGTGCCAGCAGTGATTCGGGGGGGGATACGCAGTATTTT	CASSDSGGDTQYF	TRBD2	NA	TRBV6-1	TRBJ2-3
TGTGCCAGCAGTTACGGGCCAGGGGGCGGAAAAGATACGCAGTATTTT	CASSYGPGGGKDTQYF	TRBD1	NA	TRBV6-5	TRBJ2-3
TGTGCCAGCAGCCAAGACAAAAGTACGGTAGGAGACTCCTACGAGCAGTACTTC	CASSQDKSTVGDSYEQYF	NA	NA	TRBV14	TRBJ2-7
TGTGCCAGCAGTTTATTTCCCCCGGCAGGGTTTAGCAATCAGCCCCAGCATTTT	CASSLFPPAGFSNQPQHF	NA	once	TRBV27	TRBJ1-5
TGTGCCAGCTCTCCGGGTGCGCAAGAGACCCAGTACTTC	CASSPGAQETQYF	NA	once	TRBV18	TRBJ2-5
TGCAGCGTTCTTTTTCTTCAGGGCGGTTTATCCCTCCACACTGAAGCTTTCTTT	CSVLFLQGGLSLHTEAFF	NA	NA	TRBV29-1	TRBJ1-1
TGTGCCACCAGCAGAGGCACCGACAGTAATCAGCCCCAGCATTTT	CATSRGTDSNQPQHF	NA	NA	TRBV15	TRBJ1-5
TGTGCCAGCAGCGTCGGACTAGCGGGAGAGCAGTACTTC	CASSVGLAGEQYF	TRBD2	NA	TRBV9	TRBJ2-7
TGTGCCACCGCCCTGGACTACACAACCTACAATGAGCAGTTCTTC	CATALDYTTYNEQFF	NA	once	TRBV10-3	TRBJ2-1
TGTGCCAGCAGCTTCGGACTAGCGGTTGTAAACACCGGGGAGCTGTTTTTT	CASSFGLAVVNTGELFF	TRBD2	NA	TRBV7-2	TRBJ2-2
TGTGCCAGCCCCGAAAACGGGGACTCAACTAATGAAAAACTGTTTTTT	CASPENGDSTNEKLFF	NA	once	TRBV7-9	TRBJ1-4
TGTGCCAGCAGTCTCGGGACAGGGAGCTCCTACGAGCAGTACTTC	CASSLGTGSSYEQYF	TRBD1	NA	TRBV27	TRBJ2-7
TGTGCCAGCAGCTTAGGGCCTCAAGAGACCCAGTACTTC	CASSLGPQETQYF	NA	NA	TRBV11-2	TRBJ2-5
TGCGCCAGCAGCCAAGACCGGGAGGGTTACTCTGGAAACACCATATATTTT	CASSQDREGYSGNTIYF	NA	NA	TRBV4-3	TRBJ1-3
TGCGCCAGCAGCTCTGCGGGAGGGCGGGAGGAGACCCAGTACTTC	CASSSAGGREETQYF	TRBD2	NA	TRBV5-1	TRBJ2-5
TGTGCCAGCCGCGCCCTCGGCAATGAGCAGTTCTTC	CASRALGNEQFF	NA	NA	TRBV28	TRBJ2-1
TGCGCCAGCAGCCAAGCCTGGACTAGGAACTATGGCTACACCTTC	CASSQAWTRNYGYTF	NA	NA	TRBV4-3	TRBJ1-2
TGCGCCAGCAGCCAAGAATCTAGCGGGAGAGACACAGATACGCAGTATTTT	CASSQESSGRDTDTQYF	TRBD2	once	TRBV4-3	TRBJ2-3
TGTGCCAGCAGTGAATTGCAGGGCGACTCCTACAATGAGCAGTTCTTC	CASSELQGDSYNEQFF	NA	NA	TRBV2	TRBJ2-1
TGTGCCAGCAGCCTCAGACAGGGGGCCGATGGCTACACCTTC	CASSLRQGADGYTF	TRBD1	NA	TRBV11-1	TRBJ1-2
TGTGCCAGCAGTTACGGGGGCGGCGACACTGAAGCTTTCTTT	CASSYGGGDTEAFF	NA	NA	TRBV6-5	TRBJ1-1
TGTGCCAGCAGCCCTGGGACTAGCGGAAATACGCAGTATTTT	CASSPGTSGNTQYF	TRBD2	few	TRBV11-2	TRBJ2-3
TGTGCCAGCAGTGAATTCGAGATGGGAGGAGGTGCGCAGTTCTTC	CASSEFEMGGGAQFF	NA	NA	TRBV6-1	TRBJ2-1
TGTGCCAGCAGCGTCGGGACAGAGATTAGCAATCAGCCCCAGCATTTT	CASSVGTEISNQPQHF	TRBD1	NA	TRBV5-8	TRBJ1-5
TGTGCCAGCAGTGATGCGCAATCCCATCCCCCAGATACGCAGTATTTT	CASSDAQSHPPDTQYF	NA	NA	TRBV28	TRBJ2-3
TGTGCTAGCCGGGAAATTCCAAACACTGAAGCTTTCTTT	CASREIPNTEAFF	NA	NA	TRBV12-5	TRBJ1-1
TGTGCCAGCAGCTTAGGGTTTACTGAGCAGTACTTC	CASSLGFTEQYF	NA	NA	TRBV7-2	TRBJ2-7
TGTGCCAGCGCGGGCCAGGCTAATGAAAAACTGTTTTTT	CASAGQANEKLFF	NA	NA	TRBV9	TRBJ1-4
TGTGCCAGCAGCTTAGCGCTAGCGGGAGAGGATGAGCAGTTCTTC	CASSLALAGEDEQFF	TRBD2	NA	TRBV11-3	TRBJ2-1
TGTGCCAGCAGTTACTCCGGGGGCGAGCAGTACTTC	CASSYSGGEQYF	NA	NA	TRBV6-5	TRBJ2-7
TGTGCCAGTGCTTCCCTCGGGGTTAGCAATCAGCCCCAGCATTTT	CASASLGVSNQPQHF	NA	NA	TRBV19	TRBJ1-5
TGTGCCAGTAGTATGGCGCAGGCGAACACTGAAGCTTTCTTT	CASSMAQANTEAFF	NA	NA	TRBV19	TRBJ1-1
TGCAGTGCTGCAGGGGTGGGAAAACTGTTTTTT	CSAAGVGKLFF	NA	NA	TRBV20-1	TRBJ1-4
TGTGCCAGCAGTTTAAAGGGACAGGGGGCCTACGAGCAGTACTTC	CASSLKGQGAYEQYF	TRBD1	NA	TRBV27	TRBJ2-7
TGCGCCAGCAGCTTGCGGATAGCGGGAAAGCCAGATACGCAGTATTTT	CASSLRIAGKPDTQYF	TRBD2	NA	TRBV5-1	TRBJ2-3
TGTGCCAGCAGCCAATCTGCTGTTCCAGGACAGGGGTTGTATGGCTACACCTTC	CASSQSAVPGQGLYGYTF	TRBD1	NA	TRBV16	TRBJ1-2
TGTGCCATCAGTGATACAGCTACTGAAGCTTTCTTT	CAISDTATEAFF	NA	NA	TRBV10-3	TRBJ1-1